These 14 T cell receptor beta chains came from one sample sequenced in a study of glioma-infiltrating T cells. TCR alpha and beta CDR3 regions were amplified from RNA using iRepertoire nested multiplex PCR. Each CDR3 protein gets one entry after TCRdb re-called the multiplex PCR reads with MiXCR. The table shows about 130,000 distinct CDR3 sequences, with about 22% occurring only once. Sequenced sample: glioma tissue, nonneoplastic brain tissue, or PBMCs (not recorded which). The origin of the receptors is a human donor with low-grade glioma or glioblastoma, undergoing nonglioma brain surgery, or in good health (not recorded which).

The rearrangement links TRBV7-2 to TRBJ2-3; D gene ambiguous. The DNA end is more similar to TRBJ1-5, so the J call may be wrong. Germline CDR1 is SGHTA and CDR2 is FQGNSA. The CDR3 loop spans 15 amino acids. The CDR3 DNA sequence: TGTGCCAGCAGCACCGGTAGCGGTTTCACAGATACGCAGCATTTT. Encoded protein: CASSTGSGFTDTQHF.

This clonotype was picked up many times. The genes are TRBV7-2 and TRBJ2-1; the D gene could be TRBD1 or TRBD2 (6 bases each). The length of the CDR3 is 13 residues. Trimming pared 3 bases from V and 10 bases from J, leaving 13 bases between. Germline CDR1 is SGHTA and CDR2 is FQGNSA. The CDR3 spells CASSFTGAGEQFF. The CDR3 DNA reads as TGTGCCAGCAGCTTTACGGGGGCGGGGGAGCAGTTCTTC.

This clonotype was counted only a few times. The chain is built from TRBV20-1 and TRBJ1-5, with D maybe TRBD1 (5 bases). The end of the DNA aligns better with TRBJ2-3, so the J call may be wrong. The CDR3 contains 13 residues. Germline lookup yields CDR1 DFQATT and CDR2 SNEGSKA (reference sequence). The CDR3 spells CSASLDSNQPQYF. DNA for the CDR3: TGCAGTGCTAGTCTTGACAGCAATCAGCCGCAGTATTTT.

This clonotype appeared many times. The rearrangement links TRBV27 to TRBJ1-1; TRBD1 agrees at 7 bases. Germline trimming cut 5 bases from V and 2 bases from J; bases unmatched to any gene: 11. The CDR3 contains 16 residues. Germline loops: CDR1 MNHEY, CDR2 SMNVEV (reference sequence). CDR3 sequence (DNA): TGTGCCAGCAGTCCCCTAGGGAGGGGGCGAAACACTGAAGCTTTCTTT. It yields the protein CASSPLGRGRNTEAFF.

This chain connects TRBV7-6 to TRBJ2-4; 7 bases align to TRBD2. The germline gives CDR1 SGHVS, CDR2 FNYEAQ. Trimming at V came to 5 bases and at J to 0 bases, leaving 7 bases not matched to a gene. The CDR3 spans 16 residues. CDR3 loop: CASSPRLAEAKNIQYF. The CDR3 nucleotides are TGTGCCAGCAGCCCGCGACTAGCTGAAGCCAAAAACATTCAGTACTTC.

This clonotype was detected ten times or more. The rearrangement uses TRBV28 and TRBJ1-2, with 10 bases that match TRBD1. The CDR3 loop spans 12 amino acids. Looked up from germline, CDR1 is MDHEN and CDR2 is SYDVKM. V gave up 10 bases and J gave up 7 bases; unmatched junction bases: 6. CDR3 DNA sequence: TGTGCCAACCGCCGGACAGGGGGTGGCTACACCTTC. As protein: CANRRTGGGYTF.

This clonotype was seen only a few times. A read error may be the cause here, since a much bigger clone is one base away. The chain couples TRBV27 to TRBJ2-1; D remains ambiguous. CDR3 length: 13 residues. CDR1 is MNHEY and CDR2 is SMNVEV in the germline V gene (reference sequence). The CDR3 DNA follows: TGTGCCAGCAGTCCCGGTGGCCACAATAAGCAGTTCTTC. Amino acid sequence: CASSPGGHNKQFF.

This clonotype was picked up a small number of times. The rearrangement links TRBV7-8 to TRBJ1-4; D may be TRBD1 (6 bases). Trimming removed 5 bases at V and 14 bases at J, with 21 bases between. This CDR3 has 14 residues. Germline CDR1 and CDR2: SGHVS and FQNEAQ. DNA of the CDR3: TGTGCCAGCAGCCCCTCCAGATCGGGACACCGGCTGTTTTTT. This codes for CASSPSRSGHRLFF.

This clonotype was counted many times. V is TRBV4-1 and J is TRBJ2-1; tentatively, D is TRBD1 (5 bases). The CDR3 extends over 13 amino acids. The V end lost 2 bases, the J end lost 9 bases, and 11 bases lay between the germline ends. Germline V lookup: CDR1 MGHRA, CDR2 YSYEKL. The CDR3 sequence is CASSQTQGLEQFF. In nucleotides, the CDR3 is TGCGCCAGCAGCCAAACCCAGGGTCTTGAGCAGTTCTTC.

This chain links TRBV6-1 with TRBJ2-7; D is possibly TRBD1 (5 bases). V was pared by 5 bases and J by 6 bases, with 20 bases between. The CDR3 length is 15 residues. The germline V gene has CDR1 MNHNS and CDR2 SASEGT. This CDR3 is CASSPTRGAYSEQYV. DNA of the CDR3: TGTGCCAGCAGTCCTACAAGGGGCGCTTATTCCGAGCAGTACGTC.

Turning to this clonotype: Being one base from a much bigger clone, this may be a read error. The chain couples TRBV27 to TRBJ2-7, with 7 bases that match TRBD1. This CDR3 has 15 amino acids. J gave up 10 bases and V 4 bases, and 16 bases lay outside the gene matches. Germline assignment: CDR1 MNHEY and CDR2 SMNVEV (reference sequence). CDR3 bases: TGTGCCAGCAGTTCCTTAGGGACAGAACAAGAGACCCAGTACGTC. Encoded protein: CASSSLGTEQETQYV.

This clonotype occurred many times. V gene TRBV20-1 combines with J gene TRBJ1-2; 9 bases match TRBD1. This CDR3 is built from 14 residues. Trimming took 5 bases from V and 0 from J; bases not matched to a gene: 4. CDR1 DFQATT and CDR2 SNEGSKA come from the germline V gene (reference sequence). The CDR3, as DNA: TGCAGTGCTGAACAGGGGGCCTCTAACTATGGCTACACCTTC. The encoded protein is CSAEQGASNYGYTF.

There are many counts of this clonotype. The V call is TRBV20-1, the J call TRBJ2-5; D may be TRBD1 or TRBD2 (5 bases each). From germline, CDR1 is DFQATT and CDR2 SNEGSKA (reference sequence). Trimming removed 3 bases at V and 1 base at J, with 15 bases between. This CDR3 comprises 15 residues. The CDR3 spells CSASNPGRSQETQYF. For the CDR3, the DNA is TGCAGTGCTAGTAATCCGGGACGTAGCCAAGAGACCCAGTACTTC.

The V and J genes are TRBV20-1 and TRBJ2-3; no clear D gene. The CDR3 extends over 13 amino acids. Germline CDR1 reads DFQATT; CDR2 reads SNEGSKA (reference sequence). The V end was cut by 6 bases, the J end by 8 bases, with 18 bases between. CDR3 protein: CSAQTPGLGTQYF. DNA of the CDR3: TGCAGTGCACAGACCCCAGGCCTAGGTACGCAGTATTTT.